This T cell receptor (beta chain) is from a study of beta chain features in type 1 diabetes. Study-level results: All four CD4+ subsets from Type 1 diabetes patients carried moderately but significantly shorter TCRB CDR3s. Amplification by PCR could prefer shorter templates, with the same effect in patients and controls. The VDJ junctions of type 1 diabetes patients carried fewer insertions and more deletions.

Remarks on this clone: The target antigen is unknown.

Expressed TCRB transcripts were sequenced because the entire RNA isolate underwent reverse transcription. The assay was immunoSEQ multiplex PCR, and TCRdb's table has in-frame clones only and misses some. The table lists about 260,000 clones, approximately 25% of them singletons. The J segment lost 0 bases and the V segment lost 4 bases, leaving 9 bases of the junction unmatched. Germline V CDR1 and CDR2: SEHNR, FQNEAQ (reference sequence). CDR3 length equals 17 residues. Every sorted population was more than 95% pure. The sequenced material came from naive CD4+ T cells from blood. The origin of this receptor is a woman in her thirties with type 1 diabetes. The J gene is TRBJ2-3, the V gene TRBV7-9; 8 bases map to TRBD1. The CDR3 spells CASSWGQELLSTDTQYF. CDR3 nucleotides: TGTGCCAGCAGCTGGGGACAGGAATTACTAAGCACAGATACGCAGTATTTT.